Listed below are T cell receptor beta chains from one sample, sequenced in a study of CD8 T cells in Susac syndrome. TCRdb re-derived calls from the immunoSEQ multiplex PCR reads in MiXCR, one entry per CDR3 protein. Found here are hundreds of thousands of distinct CDR3 sequences, roughly 93% of them singletons; the top ten hold roughly 0.072%. The sequenced material came from CD4+ T cells from PBMCs. The origin of the receptors is a human donor with multiple sclerosis. Each CDR3 is given with its conserved first and last residue. The order of the fields is V gene, clone size, D gene, J gene, CDR3 DNA, CDR3 protein. A D gene is named only where the DNA matches it firmly. Rows give clone size only sometimes, using once, few, many, or a class for an expanded clone.

V gene: TRBV14
clone size: -
D gene: -
J gene: TRBJ1-6
CDR3 DNA: TGTGCCAGCAGCCAAGCAGCCACTGGCTCACCCCTCCACTTT
CDR3 protein: CASSQAATGSPLHF

V gene: TRBV18
clone size: -
D gene: -
J gene: TRBJ1-5
CDR3 DNA: TGTGCCAGCTCGGCCAGGGGAGTGGGCAATCAGCCCCAGCATTTT
CDR3 protein: CASSARGVGNQPQHF

V gene: TRBV4-1
clone size: -
D gene: TRBD2
J gene: TRBJ2-2
CDR3 DNA: TGCGCCAGCAGCCAACTCGGACTAGCGGGGGGGCCCTATAACACCGGGGAGCTGTTTTTT
CDR3 protein: CASSQLGLAGGPYNTGELFF

V gene: TRBV19
clone size: -
D gene: -
J gene: TRBJ1-1
CDR3 DNA: TGTGCCAGTACTCCCTCGGGGGGCGCAATGAACACTGAAGCTTTCTTT
CDR3 protein: CASTPSGGAMNTEAFF

V gene: TRBV20-1
clone size: -
D gene: TRBD1
J gene: TRBJ2-7
CDR3 DNA: TGCAGTGCTACAAGTACAGGGGGCGAGCAGTACTTC
CDR3 protein: CSATSTGGEQYF

V gene: TRBV20-1
clone size: -
D gene: TRBD2
J gene: TRBJ2-5
CDR3 DNA: TGCAGTGCTAGAGATCTAAAACTAGCGGGGGGGCCTATGGGAGAGACCCAGTACTTC
CDR3 protein: CSARDLKLAGGPMGETQYF

V gene: TRBV28
clone size: -
D gene: -
J gene: TRBJ2-2
CDR3 DNA: TGTGCCAGCAGTTTGTCGTCAGGGTATACCGGGGAGCTGTTTTTT
CDR3 protein: CASSLSSGYTGELFF

V gene: TRBV12-3/TRBV12-4
clone size: -
D gene: -
J gene: TRBJ2-1
CDR3 DNA: TGTGCCAGCAGCTTTAGTGCCTACAATGAGCAGTTCTTC
CDR3 protein: CASSFSAYNEQFF

V gene: TRBV7-2
clone size: -
D gene: -
J gene: TRBJ1-2
CDR3 DNA: TGTGCCAGCAGCTTATTTAGGACAAGTTATGGCTACACCTTC
CDR3 protein: CASSLFRTSYGYTF

V gene: TRBV4-1
clone size: -
D gene: -
J gene: TRBJ1-4
CDR3 DNA: TGCGCCAGCAGCCTCCCGGGAACAACTAATGAAAAACTGTTTTTT
CDR3 protein: CASSLPGTTNEKLFF

V gene: TRBV12-5
clone size: -
D gene: -
J gene: TRBJ2-7
CDR3 DNA: TGTGCTAGTGGCCCCATGGTTGGGCCACCGGTCTACGAGCAGTACTTC
CDR3 protein: CASGPMVGPPVYEQYF

V gene: TRBV15
clone size: -
D gene: TRBD1
J gene: TRBJ2-5
CDR3 DNA: TGTGCCACCGGTGCCGGGACAGATTCAAGAGAAACCCAGTACTTC
CDR3 protein: CATGAGTDSRETQYF

V gene: TRBV29-1
clone size: -
D gene: -
J gene: TRBJ1-5
CDR3 DNA: TGCAGCGTTGGATGGGGGTCGGGCAATCAGCCCCAGCATTTT
CDR3 protein: CSVGWGSGNQPQHF

V gene: TRBV20-1
clone size: -
D gene: TRBD1
J gene: TRBJ2-1
CDR3 DNA: TGCAGTCCGCGATCCGGGACAGGGTATGAGCAGTTCTTC
CDR3 protein: CSPRSGTGYEQFF

V gene: TRBV5-1
clone size: -
D gene: -
J gene: TRBJ2-3
CDR3 DNA: TGCGCCAGCAGCTTAGATCCTCTGGGCACAGATACGCAGTATTTT
CDR3 protein: CASSLDPLGTDTQYF

V gene: TRBV9
clone size: -
D gene: -
J gene: TRBJ1-1
CDR3 DNA: TGTGCCAGCAGCCAGTTGGGGGTCATGAACACTGAAGCTTTCTTT
CDR3 protein: CASSQLGVMNTEAFF

V gene: TRBV6-2/TRBV6-3
clone size: -
D gene: -
J gene: TRBJ2-2
CDR3 DNA: TGTGCCAGCAGTCACGGGAATCCCACCGGGGAGCTGTTTTTT
CDR3 protein: CASSHGNPTGELFF

V gene: TRBV7-9
clone size: few
D gene: TRBD1
J gene: TRBJ1-5
CDR3 DNA: TGTGCCAGCAGAGGGCAGGGGGATCAGCCCCAGCATTTT
CDR3 protein: CASRGQGDQPQHF

V gene: TRBV5-8
clone size: -
D gene: TRBD2
J gene: TRBJ2-1
CDR3 DNA: TGTGCCAGCAGCCGGGAGTGGACTAGCGGGAGTAATGAGCAGTTCTTC
CDR3 protein: CASSREWTSGSNEQFF

V gene: TRBV15
clone size: -
D gene: -
J gene: TRBJ2-7
CDR3 DNA: TGTGCCACCAGCAGAGATCTGCGCTACGAGCAGTACTTC
CDR3 protein: CATSRDLRYEQYF

V gene: TRBV4-1
clone size: -
D gene: TRBD2
J gene: TRBJ2-7
CDR3 DNA: TGCGCCAGCAGCCAAGGGGGGGGGAGGGCCTACGAGCAGTACTTC
CDR3 protein: CASSQGGGRAYEQYF

V gene: TRBV19
clone size: -
D gene: -
J gene: TRBJ2-2
CDR3 DNA: TGTGCCAGTAGTTCTGGCGGGGGGGAGCTGTTTTTT
CDR3 protein: CASSSGGGELFF